Included here is one TCR beta chain sequence, with context. This record comes from a study of blood T cell repertoires in COVID-19. Overall study: Specimens from acute and convalescent COVID-19 originated in the United States, Italy and Spain. T cells, B-cell-depleted T cells, or PBMCs provided the cDNA or gDNA that served as material.

In the source study's methods: Nucleated cell counts were estimated from reference gene primer amplification. TCRdb's table, derived via immunoSEQ multiplex PCR, lists solely in-frame clones and lacks some. V, J and clone size are taken as reported in that table, and D and trimming were inferred from the DNA itself. The sample has about 140,000 clones, 70% to 80% seen once; the top ten hold more than 8.5%. The V gene's germline CDR1 is MNHEY and CDR2 SVGEGT. Trimming removed 8 bases at V and 3 bases at J, with 20 bases between. This CDR3 contains 16 residues. What was sequenced was peripheral blood. This TCR was recovered from a woman aged 50 to 65 with active or convalescent COVID-19. V is TRBV6-2 or TRBV6-3 and J is TRBJ2-1; TRBD1 is a possible D gene (7 bases). As DNA, the CDR3 is TGTGCCAGCCGCCGAGGGGGGCGGACAGGCTACAATGAGCAGTTCTTC. It specifies CASRRGGRTGYNEQFF.